This T cell receptor beta chain was sequenced for a study of T cell responses to AZD1222 COVID-19 vaccine. Points from the study as a whole: Donors were chiefly white British, with a greater number of females, and clonal diversity was perhaps underestimated. It was only after the peak T cell response that any repertoires were sampled. Vaccination with two AZD1222 doses was followed by a rise in Spike-specific TCR breadth and depth.

CDR1 and CDR2 from the germline V gene are GTSNPN and SVGIG (reference sequence). This CDR3 spans 13 amino acids. V shed 4 bases and J shed 6 bases, with 13 bases lying between them. Regarding this clone: Its antigen is currently unknown.

Produced via immunoSEQ multiplex PCR; TCRdb's table is partial and in-frame only. This sample carries 90,000 to 120,000 clones, around nine tenths of them seen once, and the ten largest clones take under 25%. The genes are TRBV30 and TRBJ2-1; the D gene is possibly TRBD1 (6 bases). The sample in question was peripheral blood, obtained on day 0 of AZD1222 vaccination. This clonotype originated in an adult in good health. The CDR3 region is CAWTTGIGNEQFF. In DNA, the CDR3 is TGTGCCTGGACTACAGGGATTGGCAATGAGCAGTTCTTC.